Listed here is a single T cell receptor (beta chain). This clone turned up a few times. The specificity of this receptor is unknown. No base-level quality is on record; no much larger clone is a single base apart. The record originates from a study of PD-1 and CTLA-4 blockade in melanoma (dated by TCRdb to 2020 to 2023). General notes on the study: The study compared how PD-1 blockade and CTLA-4 blockade affected the melanoma-reactive CD8 T cell response in patients with melanoma.

Library prep was done by the immunoSEQ multiplex PCR assay. Imported from immuneACCESS, the table was reduced by TCRdb to in-frame sequences with V and J called. These copies leave out some clones; in studies compared against another copy, an unresolved V gene accounts for under half, and the cause of the remainder is not known. This sample has about 16,000 clones in its table, and around 70% of those were observed once. Jointly, the top ten make up about 14% of the sample. From cysteine to phenylalanine, the CDR3 is 17 amino acids long. Only the CDR3 part of the read is kept: 51 bases, read in frame from the first base. Per the germline V gene (reference sequence), SEHNR is the CDR1 and FQNEAQ is the CDR2. Compared with germline, V lacks 5 bases and J lacks 7 bases; bases without a gene match: 16.

Sequencing was performed on CD8+ T cells from peripheral blood, taken from a patient given anti-PD-1 treatment. This sequence was found in a human donor with melanoma. Recombination joined TRBV7-9 with TRBJ2-1; 8 nucleotides in the junction match TRBD2. The CDR3 here reads CASSPTSGYPRWNEQFF. At the DNA level, the sequence is TGTGCCAGCAGCCCCACTAGCGGTTATCCTCGGTGGAATGAGCAGTTCTTC.